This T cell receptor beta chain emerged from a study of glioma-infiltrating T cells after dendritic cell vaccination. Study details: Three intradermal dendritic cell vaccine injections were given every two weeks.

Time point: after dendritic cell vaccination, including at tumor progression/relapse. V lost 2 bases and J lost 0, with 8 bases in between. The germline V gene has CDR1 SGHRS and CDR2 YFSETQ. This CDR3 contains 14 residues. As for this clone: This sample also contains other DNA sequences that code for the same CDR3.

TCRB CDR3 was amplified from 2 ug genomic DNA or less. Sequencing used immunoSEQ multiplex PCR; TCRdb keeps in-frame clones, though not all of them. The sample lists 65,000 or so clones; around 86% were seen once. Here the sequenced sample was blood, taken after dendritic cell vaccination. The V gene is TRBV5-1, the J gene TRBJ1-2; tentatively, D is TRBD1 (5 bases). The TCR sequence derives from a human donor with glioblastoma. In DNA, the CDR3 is TGCGCCAGCAGCTTAGGACAAGCTAACTATGGCTACACCTTC. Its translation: CASSLGQANYGYTF.